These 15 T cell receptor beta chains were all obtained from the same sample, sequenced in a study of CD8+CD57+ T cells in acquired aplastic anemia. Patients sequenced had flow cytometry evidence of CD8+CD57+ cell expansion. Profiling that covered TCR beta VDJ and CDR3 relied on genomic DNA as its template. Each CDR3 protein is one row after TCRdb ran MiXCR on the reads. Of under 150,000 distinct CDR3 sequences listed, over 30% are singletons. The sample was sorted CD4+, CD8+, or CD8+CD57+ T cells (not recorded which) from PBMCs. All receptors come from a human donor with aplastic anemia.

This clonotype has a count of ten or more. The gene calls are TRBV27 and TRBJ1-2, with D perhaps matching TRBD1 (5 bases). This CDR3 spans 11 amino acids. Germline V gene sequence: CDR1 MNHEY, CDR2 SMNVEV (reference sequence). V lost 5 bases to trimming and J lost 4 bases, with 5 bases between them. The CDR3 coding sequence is TGTGCCAGCAGTGGGGGCTATGGCTACACCTTC. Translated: CASSGGYGYTF.

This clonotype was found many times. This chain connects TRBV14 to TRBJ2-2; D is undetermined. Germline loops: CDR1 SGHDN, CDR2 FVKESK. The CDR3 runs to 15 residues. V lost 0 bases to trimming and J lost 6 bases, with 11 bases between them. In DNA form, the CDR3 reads TGTGCCAGCAGCCAAGAATGGCGGATTTCCGGGGAGCTGTTTTTT. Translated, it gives CASSQEWRISGELFF. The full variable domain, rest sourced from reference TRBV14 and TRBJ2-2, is EAGVTQFPSHSVIEKGQTVTLRCDPISGHDNLYWYRRVMGKEIKFLLHFVKESKQDESGMPNNRFLAERTGGTYSTLKVQPAELEDSGVYFCASSQEWRISGELFFGEGSRLTVL.

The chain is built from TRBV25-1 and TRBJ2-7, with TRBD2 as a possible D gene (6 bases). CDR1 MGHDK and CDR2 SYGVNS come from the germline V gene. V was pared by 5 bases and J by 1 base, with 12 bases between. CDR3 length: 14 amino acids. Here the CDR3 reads CASSKPGLSYEQYV. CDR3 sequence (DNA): TGTGCCAGCAGTAAGCCGGGACTTTCCTACGAGCAGTACGTC.

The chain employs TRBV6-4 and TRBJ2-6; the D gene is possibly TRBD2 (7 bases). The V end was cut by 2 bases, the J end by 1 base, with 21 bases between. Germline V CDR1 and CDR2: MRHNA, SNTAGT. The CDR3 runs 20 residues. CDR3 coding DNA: TGTGCCAGCAGTGACGGAGGGGGGTTGGGGAGGGTATCTGGGGCCAACGTCCTGACTTTC. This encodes CASSDGGGLGRVSGANVLTF.

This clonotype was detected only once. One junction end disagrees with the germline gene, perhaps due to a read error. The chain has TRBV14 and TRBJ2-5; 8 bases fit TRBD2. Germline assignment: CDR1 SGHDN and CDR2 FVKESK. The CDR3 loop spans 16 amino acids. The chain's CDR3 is CANSLRLAWGQETQYF. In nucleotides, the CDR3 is TGTGCCAACAGCCTTCGACTAGCGTGGGGACAAGAGACCCAGTACTTC.

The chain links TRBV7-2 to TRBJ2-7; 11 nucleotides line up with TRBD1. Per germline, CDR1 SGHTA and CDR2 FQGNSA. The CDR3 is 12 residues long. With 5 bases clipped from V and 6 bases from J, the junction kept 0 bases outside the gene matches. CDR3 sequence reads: CASSGTGGEQYF. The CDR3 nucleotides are TGTGCCAGCAGCGGGACAGGGGGCGAGCAGTACTTC. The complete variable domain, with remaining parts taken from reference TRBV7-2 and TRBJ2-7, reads GAGVSQSPSNKVTEKGKDVELRCDPISGHTALYWYRQSLGQGLEFLIYFQGNSAPDKSGLPSDRFSAERTGGSVSTLTIQRTQQEDSAVYLCASSGTGGEQYFGPGTRLTVT.

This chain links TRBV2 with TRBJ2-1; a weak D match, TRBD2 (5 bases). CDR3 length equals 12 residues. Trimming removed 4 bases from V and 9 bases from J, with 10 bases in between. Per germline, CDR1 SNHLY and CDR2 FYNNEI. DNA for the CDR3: TGTGCCAGCAGTGGAGGGCAAGGTGAGCAGTTCTTC. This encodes CASSGGQGEQFF.

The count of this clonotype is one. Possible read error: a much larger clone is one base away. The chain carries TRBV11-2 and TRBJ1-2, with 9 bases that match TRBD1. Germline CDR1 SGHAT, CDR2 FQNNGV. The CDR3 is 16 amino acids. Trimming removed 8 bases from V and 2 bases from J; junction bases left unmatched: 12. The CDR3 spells CASGRLSGTGNYGYTF. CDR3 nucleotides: TGTGCCAGCGGCCGACTCTCCGGGACAGGGAACTATGGCTACACCTTC.

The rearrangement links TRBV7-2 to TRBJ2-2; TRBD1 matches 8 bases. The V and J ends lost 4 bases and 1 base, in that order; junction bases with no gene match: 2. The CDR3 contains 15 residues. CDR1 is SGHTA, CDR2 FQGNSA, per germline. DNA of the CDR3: TGTGCCAGCAGCTACGGACAGGGGAACACCGGGGAGCTGTTTTTT. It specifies CASSYGQGNTGELFF. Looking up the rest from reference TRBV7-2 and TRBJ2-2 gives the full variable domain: GAGVSQSPSNKVTEKGKDVELRCDPISGHTALYWYRQSLGQGLEFLIYFQGNSAPDKSGLPSDRFSAERTGGSVSTLTIQRTQQEDSAVYLCASSYGQGNTGELFFGEGSRLTVL.

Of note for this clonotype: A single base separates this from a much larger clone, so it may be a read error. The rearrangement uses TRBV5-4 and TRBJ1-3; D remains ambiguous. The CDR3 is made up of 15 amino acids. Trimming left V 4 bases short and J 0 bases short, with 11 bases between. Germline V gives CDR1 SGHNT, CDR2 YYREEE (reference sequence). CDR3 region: CASSTDTYSGNTIYF. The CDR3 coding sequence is TGTGCCAGCAGCACCGATACTTACTCTGGAAACACCATATATTTT.

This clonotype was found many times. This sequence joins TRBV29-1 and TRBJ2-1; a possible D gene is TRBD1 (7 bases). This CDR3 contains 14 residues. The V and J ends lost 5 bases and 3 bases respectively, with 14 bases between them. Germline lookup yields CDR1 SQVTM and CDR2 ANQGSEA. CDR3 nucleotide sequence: TGCAGCGTTCCGACAGGGACTTTCTACAATGAGCAGTTCTTC. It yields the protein CSVPTGTFYNEQFF.

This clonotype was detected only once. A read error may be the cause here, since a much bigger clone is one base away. This CDR3 is CAGSPTHGGNTQYF. CDR3 DNA: TGTGCCGGCAGCCCAACTCACGGGGGGAATACGCAGTATTTT. The chain joins TRBV7-2 to TRBJ2-3, with 7 positions matching TRBD2. Per the germline V gene, CDR1 is SGHTA and CDR2 is FQGNSA. CDR3 length equals 14 residues.

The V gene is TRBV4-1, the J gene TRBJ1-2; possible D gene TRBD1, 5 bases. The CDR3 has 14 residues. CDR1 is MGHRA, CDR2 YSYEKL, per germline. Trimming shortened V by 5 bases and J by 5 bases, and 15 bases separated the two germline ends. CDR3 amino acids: CASSAHGGSYGYTF. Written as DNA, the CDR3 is TGCGCCAGCAGCGCGCACGGGGGGAGTTATGGCTACACCTTC.

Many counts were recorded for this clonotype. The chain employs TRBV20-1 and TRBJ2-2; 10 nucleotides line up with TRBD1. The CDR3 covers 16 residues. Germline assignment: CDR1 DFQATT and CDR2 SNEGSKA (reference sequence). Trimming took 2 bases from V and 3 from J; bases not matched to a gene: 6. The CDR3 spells CSARTRTGGYTGELFF. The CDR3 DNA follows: TGCAGTGCTAGAACCCGGACAGGGGGGTACACCGGGGAGCTGTTTTTT.

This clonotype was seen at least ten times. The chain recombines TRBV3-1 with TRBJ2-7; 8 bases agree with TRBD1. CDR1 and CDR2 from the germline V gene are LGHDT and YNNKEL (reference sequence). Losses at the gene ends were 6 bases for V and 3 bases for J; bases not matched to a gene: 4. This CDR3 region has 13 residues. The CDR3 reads CASSHRGYYEQYF. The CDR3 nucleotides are TGTGCCAGCAGTCACAGGGGGTACTACGAGCAGTACTTC.